This T cell receptor (beta chain) was recovered during a study of shared clonotypes between healthy human individuals (dated by TCRdb to about 2020). Context from the whole study: A few men and two women, aged 18 to 49 years, made up the cohort. For each donor, CD4 naive and CD4 memory were each given three plates, CD8 naive was given two plates, and CD8 memory was given one plate. To estimate repertoire size and how much clonotype sharing occurs between individuals, the study deeply sequenced the blood TCR repertoires of 4 to 6 healthy adults. To increase sequencing depth and limit assay-specific biases, different laboratories used diverse techniques to prepare libraries and sequence TCR repertoires. Leukapheresis yielded between about 0.9 and 10 billion PBMCs per donor. The paper as a whole reports these results and caveats: Because the study included only a small number of donors, the genetic and exposure-history diversity represented was limited. Higher generation probabilities were observed for clonotypes shared by all four sorted-subset donors than for non-shared clonotypes. Rarefaction of sorted-subset datasets indicated incomplete sequencing despite the large sequencing depth. Sampling was limited to blood, and TCR repertoires in tissue likely differ from TCR repertoires in blood. Naive subsets generally had larger estimated clonotype richness than memory subsets did. Across a handful of donors, around 5% of naive CD4, around 3.3% of naive CD8, 2% to 2.5% of memory CD4, and 0.4% of memory CD8 clonotypes were shared. Based on pairwise subsampling, the degree of clonotype sharing among donors was expected to be affected by sequencing depth.

The donors were healthy, HIV-negative adults with no recently reported acute infections or vaccinations. All donors were Caucasian adults living in Nashville, Tennessee, USA. Magnetic negative selection was used to enrich CD4+ T cells, after which naive cells were positively selected on CD45RA and the negative fraction became the memory subset. Blood was obtained by leukapheresis, after which PBMCs were separated by Ficoll-Histopaque density gradient centrifugation and cryopreserved in liquid nitrogen vapor phase. Analytical flow cytometry was used to check the purity and quantity of each magnetically sorted T cell population. From each sorted fraction, genomic DNA was isolated and quantified by UV absorbance on a Nanodrop 2000c. The junction shows trimming of 5 bases on V and 3 bases on J, plus 21 bases between the germline ends. From its cysteine to its phenylalanine, the CDR3 spans 17 amino acids. CDR3 DNA is the only sequence kept; it has 51 bases, read in frame from the first base. The germline V gene specifies MDHEN as CDR1 and SYDVKM as CDR2.

Using the deep immunoSEQ assay, TCR CDR3 regions were amplified from genomic DNA by multiplex PCR. Extracted genomic DNA from each cell subset was distributed evenly across all wells of several immunoSEQ 96-well plates, and each plate was treated as a replicate. For sorted subsets, each replicate PCR was loaded with approximately 190 ng genomic DNA, equivalent to about 30,000 T cell genomes. Purified libraries were quantified with a Qubit 3.0 fluorometer, sized on a Bioanalyzer 2100, and re-quantified with the KAPA Library Quantification kit. Every immunoSEQ 96-well plate was sequenced on a separate single-read 150-cycle Illumina NextSeq 550 flow cell. As for the original processing: Because only junctional sequences without quality scores were contained in the immunoSEQ output, filtering matching that applied to full-length reads could not be performed. Sequences were annotated with PyIR, a Python wrapper for IgBLAST v1.9, and V/J genes and CDR3 were assigned using IMGT germline references. Reads with weak V/J assignments (E-value above 1e-6), missing CDR3, stop codons, out-of-frame junctions, or ambiguous translated residues were removed. V3J clonotypes were defined by identical inferred V gene, J gene, and CDR3 amino acid sequence. Percentage overlap between repertoires was computed as shared unique clonotypes divided by the size of the smaller repertoire. Repertoire richness was assessed with RTK rarefaction, the Chao1 estimator, and Recon v2.1 estimates of unobserved clonotypes. Generation probabilities for all TCRbeta clonotypes obtained by the gDNA method from a handful of donors were computed using OLGA. Held by TCRdb, this immuneACCESS table contains in-frame sequences only and omits some clones. Under half of the omission traces to an unresolved V gene where checked; the cause of the rest is unknown. Clonal size and the V and J genes are those of that table, whereas D and trimming came from the DNA. The table for this sample lists 550,000 to 800,000 clones; 74% of them were counted only once. Roughly 1.7% of the sample belongs to the ten largest clones.

This clone was detected ten times or more. No cognate antigen has been identified for it. No per-base quality is available; no much larger clone lies one base away. Other nucleotide sequences from this sample produce the same CDR3. This TCR was sampled from a woman aged 25 to 39 in good health. The sample was memory CD4+ T cells sorted from blood. The label giving this sample's cell subset or site can be read as: CD45RA-negative fraction. The sequence links TRBV28 to TRBJ2-3; the D gene could be either TRBD1 or TRBD2, each agreeing at 6 bases. Here is the DNA: TGTGCCAGCAGTGTCCTAGGGGGTCAGGGAGGAACAGATACGCAGTATTTT. It specifies CASSVLGGQGGTDTQYF.